In its sample, the clone carrying this T cell receptor (beta chain) was seen many times. Sequencing targeted expressed TCRB transcripts, as all isolated RNA had been reverse transcribed. The method was immunoSEQ multiplex PCR; TCRdb's version includes in-frame clones alone and lacks a portion of them. The data show roughly 300,000 clones, 14% seen once. Once sorted, every population was more than 98% pure. This entry is derived from a study of beta chain features in type 1 diabetes. CDR1 is ENHRY and CDR2 is SYGVKD in the germline V gene. With V trimmed by 10 bases and J by 3 bases, 6 bases remained unmatched. This CDR3 region has 13 residues.

The chain uses TRBV10-3 and TRBJ2-3; 8 bases match TRBD2. This clonotype originated in a man aged 25-40 years in good health. The sample comprised central memory CD4+ T cells from blood. Here the CDR3 DNA reads TGTGCCACCCGGGAGGGAAGAACAGATACGCAGTATTTT. This sequence encodes CATREGRTDTQYF.